This T cell receptor (beta chain) is drawn from a study of CD8+ T cells in alopecia areata. Study-level points and caveats: There were also resident alphabeta T cells of normal skin sequenced in scalp samples.

It was cDNA, reverse transcribed from extracted RNA, that served as the sequencing template. Here immunoSEQ multiplex PCR was the method, and the copy in TCRdb shows in-frame clones only, minus some. The table has 120,000 or so clones, 45% to 50% seen once. This CDR3 has 13 residues. Per the germline V gene, CDR1 is SQVTM and CDR2 is ANQGSEA. This clone is a singleton in its sample. The antigen is unknown. Peripheral blood, together with lesional scalp punch biopsies, was collected from alopecia areata patients. The chain joins TRBV29-1 to TRBJ2-1; D gene ambiguous. This receptor was identified in a human donor with alopecia areata. The sample comprised NKG2D-low CD8+ T cells sorted from blood. CDR3 sequence reads: CSFYSGNDNEQFF. DNA for the CDR3: TGCAGTTTTTATTCCGGAAACGACAATGAGCAGTTCTTC.